A single sample gave rise to the 22 T cell receptor beta chains below, sequenced in a study of PD-1 blockade in classical Hodgkin lymphoma. Every single patient, without exception, relapsed after autologous stem cell transplantation, and brentuximab vedotin exposure varied. Clones were read by immunoSEQ multiplex PCR, and TCRdb kept only the in-frame ones, dropping some. This sample carries around 26,000 clones, 60% to 85% of them seen once, and the ten largest clones take approximately 8.4%. The specimen comprised peripheral blood mononuclear cells (PBMCs), sampled before the second cycle of nivolumab. The source of these receptors is a human donor with classical Hodgkin lymphoma.

The chain combines TRBV5-4 with TRBJ1-3; tentatively, D is TRBD1 (5 bases). Germline V gene lookup returns CDR1 SGHNT and CDR2 YYREEE (reference sequence). Deletions cut 4 bases from V and 0 bases from J, with 14 bases between. The CDR3 is made up of 16 amino acids. This CDR3 is CASSPSIDSSGNTIYF. Here the CDR3 DNA reads TGTGCCAGCAGCCCAAGCATAGACAGCTCTGGAAACACCATATATTTT.

This rearrangement joins TRBV6-5 to TRBJ1-2; D is uncertain. Between the trimmed V and J ends, which lost 6 bases and 8 bases, there was a span of 13 bases. From germline, CDR1 is MNHEY and CDR2 SVGAGI. The CDR3 is made up of 12 amino acids. CDR3 residues: CASSTRGGGYTF. The CDR3 region has the DNA TGTGCCAGCAGCACTCGCGGAGGCGGCTACACCTTC.

The rearrangement joins TRBV7-9 to TRBJ2-1; no firm D call. CDR1 is SEHNR and CDR2 is FQNEAQ in the germline V gene (reference sequence). V lost 2 bases and J 2 bases, leaving 7 bases between the germline ends. The length of the CDR3 is 14 residues. The CDR3 DNA reads as TGTGCCAGCAGCTTAAATCCGACCTACAATGAGCAGTTCTTC. This gives the protein CASSLNPTYNEQFF.

This chain uses TRBV11-2 with TRBJ2-5; TRBD2 is a possible D gene (6 bases). Looked up from germline, CDR1 is SGHAT and CDR2 is FQNNGV. This CDR3 has 14 residues. The V end was cut by 1 base, the J end by 7 bases, with 13 bases between. CDR3 DNA sequence: TGTGCCAGCAGCTTAGGGGAAGCGGGTATGACCCAGTACTTC. Its protein product is CASSLGEAGMTQYF.

The chain joins TRBV18 to TRBJ2-5; 8 bases map to TRBD1. Germline-derived CDR1 and CDR2 are KGHSH and LQKENI. The V segment lost 3 bases and the J segment 3 bases; nucleotides outside the gene matches: 9. This CDR3 spans 16 amino acids. CDR3 coding DNA: TGTGCCAGCTCACCCGCCCTCGGACAGGGAAAAGAGACCCAGTACTTC. This translates into CASSPALGQGKETQYF.

This clone was seen only a few times. The rearrangement links TRBV7-3 to TRBJ2-7; no firm D call. This CDR3 has 13 amino acids. Germline V gene data show CDR1 as SGHTA and CDR2 as FQGTGA. V was pared by 1 base and J by 6 bases, with 10 bases between. CDR3 sequence: CASSLRGMSEQYF. CDR3 nucleotides: TGTGCCAGCAGCTTAAGGGGTATGAGCGAGCAGTACTTC.

The rearrangement links TRBV27 to TRBJ2-7, with D tentatively TRBD2 (6 bases). The V gene lost 5 bases and the J gene lost 9 bases, with 20 bases spanning the gap. This CDR3 has 14 amino acids. The germline gives CDR1 MNHEY, CDR2 SMNVEV (reference sequence). The CDR3 nucleotides are TGTGCCAGCAGTCCCTACCTGGGGTGGGACTTGCAGTACTTC. It encodes CASSPYLGWDLQYF.

The J gene is TRBJ1-6, the V gene TRBV6-5; the D gene is possibly TRBD1 (6 bases). There are 15 residues in the CDR3. Per germline, CDR1 MNHEY and CDR2 SVGAGI. The V and J ends lost 0 bases and 12 bases respectively, with 15 bases between them. CDR3 in DNA: TGTGCCAGCAGTTACTCGGGCACAGGGTATGGACCCCTCCACTTT. This codes for CASSYSGTGYGPLHF.

The chain recombines TRBV2 with TRBJ2-2; 7 bases fit TRBD2. Looked up from germline, CDR1 is SNHLY and CDR2 is FYNNEI. V lost 5 bases and J lost 4; bases outside the gene matches: 10. The CDR3 totals 16 residues. The CDR3 DNA is TGTGCCAGCAGTCATCCGCGGGAGAAGTTCACCGGGGAGCTGTTTTTT. This codes for CASSHPREKFTGELFF.

This chain joins TRBV6-6 and TRBJ2-5, with no clear D. The germline V gene has CDR1 MNHNY and CDR2 SVGAGI (reference sequence). The V gene lost 3 bases and the J gene lost 5 bases, with 4 bases spanning the gap. This CDR3 contains 11 residues. Here the CDR3 reads CASSYRETQYF. The CDR3 DNA follows: TGTGCCAGCAGTTATCGGGAGACCCAGTACTTC.

The chain has TRBV29-1 and TRBJ2-1; perhaps TRBD2 as D (6 bases). Between the trimmed V and J ends, which lost 5 bases and 8 bases, there was a span of 13 bases. This CDR3 has 12 amino acids. CDR1 is SQVTM, CDR2 ANQGSEA, per germline. In DNA, the CDR3 is TGCAGCGTTTCGGGAGTCGTCGATGAGCAGTTCTTC. Its protein product is CSVSGVVDEQFF.

To note about this clone: Other nucleotide sequences in the sample specify the same CDR3. V and J are TRBV2 and TRBJ1-4; no definite D call. Germline CDR1 SNHLY, CDR2 FYNNEI. The germline V and J ends were trimmed by 5 bases and 8 bases, with 9 bases remaining between them. The length of the CDR3 is 12 residues. This chain's CDR3 is CASSRPGEKLFF. Here the CDR3 DNA reads TGTGCCAGCAGTCGACCTGGGGAAAAACTGTTTTTT.

The gene calls are TRBV7-2 and TRBJ2-3, with D possibly called TRBD1 or TRBD2 (5 bases each). The germline V and J ends were trimmed by 0 bases and 0 bases, with 10 bases remaining between them. CDR1 and CDR2 (germline): SGHTA, FQGNSA. The CDR3 runs to 16 residues. CDR3 sequence reads: CASSLAPGPSTDTQYF. In nucleotides, the CDR3 is TGTGCCAGCAGCTTAGCGCCGGGGCCTAGCACAGATACGCAGTATTTT.

J is TRBJ2-5 and V is TRBV5-6; 10 bases are shared with TRBD2. The CDR3 totals 14 residues. The J segment lost 4 bases and the V segment lost 0 bases, leaving 0 bases of the junction unmatched. The germline gives CDR1 SGHDT, CDR2 YYEEEE. The DNA for the CDR3 is TGTGCCAGCAGCTTGGGACTAGCGGGAGAGACCCAGTACTTC. Translated: CASSLGLAGETQYF.

This chain joins TRBV5-4 and TRBJ1-3; 7 bases match TRBD1. Germline loops: CDR1 SGHNT, CDR2 YYREEE (reference sequence). V was pared by 4 bases and J by 0 bases, with 7 bases of the junction left unmatched. This CDR3 has 16 residues. The CDR3 DNA reads TGTGCCAGCAGCCAAGGGACAGCGAACTCTGGAAACACCATATATTTT. This gives the protein CASSQGTANSGNTIYF. The full variable domain, with the rest looked up from reference TRBV5-4 and TRBJ1-3, is ETGVTQSPTHLIKTRGQQVTLRCSSQSGHNTVSWYQQALGQGPQFIFQYYREEENGRGNFPPRFSGLQFPNYSSELNVNALELDDSALYLCASSQGTANSGNTIYFGEGSWLTVV.

The rearrangement links TRBV15 to TRBJ1-4, with a possible D match to TRBD1 (5 bases). CDR1 is LNHNV and CDR2 is YYDKDF in the germline V gene (reference sequence). V dropped 3 bases and J dropped 5 bases, with 13 bases sitting between them. This CDR3 comprises 15 residues. CDR3 amino acids: CATSRGGTPNEKLFF. In nucleotides, the CDR3 is TGTGCCACCAGCAGGGGCGGGACCCCAAATGAAAAACTGTTTTTT.

The chain employs TRBV5-1 and TRBJ2-1, with TRBD2 matching 12 bases. V dropped 2 bases and J dropped 9; count of bases not matched to a gene: 6. The CDR3 is 15 amino acids. CDR1 is SGHRS, CDR2 YFSETQ, per germline. Written as DNA, the CDR3 is TGCGCCAGCAGCTTAGTTTCTAGCGGGAGGGCTGAGCAGTTCTTC. Amino acids: CASSLVSSGRAEQFF.

The chain is built from TRBV10-2 and TRBJ2-7; D gene ambiguous. Trimming took 4 bases from V and 5 from J, leaving 6 bases between them. Germline V gene data show CDR1 as WSHSY and CDR2 as SAAADI. The CDR3 length is 11 residues. The DNA for the CDR3 is TGCGCCAGCAGTGTGGGCCACGAGCAGTACTTC. This codes for CASSVGHEQYF.

This chain links TRBV10-2 with TRBJ2-5; 7 bases are shared with TRBD1. The end of the DNA is better explained by TRBJ2-7, so the J call may be wrong. This CDR3 spans 13 amino acids. Germline V lookup: CDR1 WSHSY, CDR2 SAAADI. CDR3 nucleotides: TGCGCCAGCAGTGACTCAGGGGGCTACGAGCAGTACTTC. This encodes CASSDSGGYEQYF.

This clone was picked up one time. The chain links TRBV4-1 to TRBJ2-3; D might be TRBD1 (6 bases). This CDR3 has 17 residues. V gave up 1 base and J gave up 6 bases, with 20 bases separating them. Germline V gene lookup returns CDR1 MGHRA and CDR2 YSYEKL. In DNA form, the CDR3 reads TGCGCCAGCAGCCAAGCGAACGGGGCGACAGGTCTTGATACGCAGTATTTT. This sequence encodes CASSQANGATGLDTQYF.

The gene calls are TRBV7-2 and TRBJ1-3, with D possibly TRBD1 on 6 matching bases. Germline V gene lookup returns CDR1 SGHTA and CDR2 FQGNSA. The CDR3 spans 17 residues. The V and J ends lost 1 base and 3 bases respectively, with 16 bases between them. CDR3 in amino acids: CASSLELAGVSGNTIYF. The CDR3 DNA reads TGTGCCAGCAGCTTAGAACTAGCAGGGGTCAGTGGAAACACCATATATTTT.

The chain combines TRBV29-1 with TRBJ2-7; 7 nucleotides agree with TRBD2. This CDR3 region has 13 residues. J was trimmed by 7 bases and V by 6 bases; bases with no gene match: 12. CDR1 SQVTM and CDR2 ANQGSEA come from the germline V gene. Written as DNA, the CDR3 is TGCAGCGTGACGTCCGGGCGGGGGAGTGAGCAGTACTTC. The encoded protein is CSVTSGRGSEQYF.